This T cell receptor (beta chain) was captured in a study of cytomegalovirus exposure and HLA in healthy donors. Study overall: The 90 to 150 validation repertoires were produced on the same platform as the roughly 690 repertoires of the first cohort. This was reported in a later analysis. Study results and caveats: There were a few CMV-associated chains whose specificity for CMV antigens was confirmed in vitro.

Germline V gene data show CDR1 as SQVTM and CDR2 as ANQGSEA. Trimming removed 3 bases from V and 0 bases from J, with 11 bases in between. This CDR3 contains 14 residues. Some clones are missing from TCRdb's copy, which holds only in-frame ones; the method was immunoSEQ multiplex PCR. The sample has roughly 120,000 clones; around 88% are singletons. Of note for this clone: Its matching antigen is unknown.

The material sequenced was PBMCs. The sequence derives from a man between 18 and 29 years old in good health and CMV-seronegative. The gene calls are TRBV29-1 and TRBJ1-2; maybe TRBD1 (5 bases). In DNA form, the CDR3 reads TGCAGCGTTGACAAGGGGCTCACTAACTATGGCTACACCTTC. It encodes CSVDKGLTNYGYTF.